The rows below give T cell receptor beta chains drawn from one sample of a study of cytomegalovirus exposure and HLA in healthy donors. Repertoires were generated with immunoSEQ multiplex PCR, while TCRdb's copy carries only in-frame clones and drops some. The sample records some 190,000 clones, around three quarters being singletons. Sequenced input: PBMCs. The receptors were gathered from a woman younger than 45 in good health and CMV-seropositive. CDR3s include the opening cysteine and the closing phenylalanine or tryptophan. Clone size is not always given. Where it is, it says once, few, many or a class for expanded clones.

V gene | clone size | CDR3 length | CDR3 protein
TRBV28 | . | 15 | CASSSPGQPNYGYTF
TRBV5-1 | . | 14 | CASSFGTQTYEQYF
TRBV7-3 | . | 13 | CASSAYSTDTQYF
TRBV30 | . | 13 | CAWSVQGQETQYF
TRBV7-8 | . | 14 | CASSLRQSNQPQHF
TRBV28 | . | 15 | CASKPLGGYIWGYTF
TRBV2 | few | 13 | CASTTRYTDTQYF
TRBV7-9 | . | 13 | CASSADYSYEQYF
TRBV11-3 | . | 16 | CASSHPWTGEASEQYF
TRBV11-2 | . | 14 | CASSRRGRNQPQHF
TRBV7-8 | . | 19 | CASSLRPGRGSPTNEKLFF
TRBV5-1 | . | 12 | CASSGQNTEAFF
TRBV7-9 | . | 14 | CASSLQGKGTEAFF
TRBV6-5 | . | 14 | CASSFDGVRAEAFF
TRBV7-2 | once | 16 | CASGWTNSAFNEKLFF
TRBV5-1 | . | 16 | CASTSGQAALGSPLHF
TRBV11-3 | . | 15 | CASSLDLEKGYEQYF
TRBV7-7 | . | 13 | CASSLDLNEKLFF
TRBV15 | . | 15 | CATSRDSGRRNEQFF
TRBV27 | . | 15 | CASSRGTGGSYEQYF
TRBV6-1 | . | 12 | CASSEGLNTIYF
TRBV6-1 | . | 16 | CASSEHRGVWTGELFF
TRBV7-8 | . | 16 | CASSLGLAASTDTQYF
TRBV29-1 | . | 12 | CSVVQGIHEQYF
TRBV23-1 | . | 15 | CASSRTSEIQGEQYF
TRBV5-5 | few | 16 | CASSFFGQGAYEKLFF
TRBV7-2 | . | 13 | CASSVQGGYEQYF
TRBV6-5 | . | 15 | CASSYSGAGGNTIYF
TRBV11-2 | few | 15 | CASSLRGRGAYEQYF
TRBV5-4 | . | 14 | CASSLQGTGGPQHF
TRBV27 | . | 15 | CASSRTGANTGELFF
TRBV15 | . | 12 | CATSGALTEAFF
TRBV6-5 | . | 14 | CASSYNRETYEQYF
TRBV27 | . | 19 | CASSLLGLAGGGGKNIQYF
TRBV19 | . | 14 | CASTPGHSKETQYF